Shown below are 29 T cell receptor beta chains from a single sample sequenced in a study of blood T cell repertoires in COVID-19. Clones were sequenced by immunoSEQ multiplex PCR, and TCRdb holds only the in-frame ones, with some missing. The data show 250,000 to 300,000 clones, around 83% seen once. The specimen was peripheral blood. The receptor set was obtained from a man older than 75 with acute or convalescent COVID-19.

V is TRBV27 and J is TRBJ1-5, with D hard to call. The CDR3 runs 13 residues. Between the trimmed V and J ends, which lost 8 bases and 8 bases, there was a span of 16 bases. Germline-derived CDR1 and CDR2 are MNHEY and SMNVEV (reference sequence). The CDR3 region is CASALTDFEPQHF. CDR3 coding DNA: TGTGCCAGCGCCCTTACTGATTTTGAGCCCCAGCATTTT.

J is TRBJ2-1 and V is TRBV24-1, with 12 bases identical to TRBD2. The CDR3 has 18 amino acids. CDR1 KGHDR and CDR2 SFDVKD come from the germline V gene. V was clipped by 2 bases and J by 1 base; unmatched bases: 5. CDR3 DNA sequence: TGTGCCACCAGTGATTCGGGGCTAGCGGGAGGGTCCTACAATGAGCAGTTCTTC. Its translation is CATSDSGLAGGSYNEQFF.

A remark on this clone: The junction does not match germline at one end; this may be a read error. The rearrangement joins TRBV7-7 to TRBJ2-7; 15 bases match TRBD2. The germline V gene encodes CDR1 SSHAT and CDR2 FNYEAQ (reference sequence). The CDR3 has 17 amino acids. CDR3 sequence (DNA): TGTGCTAGCAGCACCGGGACTAGCGGGGGGCCGACCTACGAGCAGTACTTC. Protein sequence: CASSTGTSGGPTYEQYF.

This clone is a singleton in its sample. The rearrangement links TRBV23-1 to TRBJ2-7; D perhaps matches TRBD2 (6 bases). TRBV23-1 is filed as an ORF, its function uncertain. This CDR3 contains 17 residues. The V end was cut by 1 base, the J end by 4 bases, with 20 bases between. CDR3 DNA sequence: TGCGCCAGCAGTCAATTCTCGGAACTCCCAGGAGGGTACGAGCAGTACTTC. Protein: CASSQFSELPGGYEQYF.

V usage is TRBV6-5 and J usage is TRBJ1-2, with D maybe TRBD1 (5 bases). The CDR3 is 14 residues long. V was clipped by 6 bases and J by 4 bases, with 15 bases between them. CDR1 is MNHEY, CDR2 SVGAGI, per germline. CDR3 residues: CASSKERQLYGYTF. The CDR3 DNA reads TGTGCCAGCAGCAAGGAAAGACAGCTCTATGGCTACACCTTC.

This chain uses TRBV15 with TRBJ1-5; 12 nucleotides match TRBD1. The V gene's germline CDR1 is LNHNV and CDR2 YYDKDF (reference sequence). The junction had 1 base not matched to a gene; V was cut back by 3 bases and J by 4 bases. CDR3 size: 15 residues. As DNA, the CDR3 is TGTGCCACCAGCAGGGGACAGGGGGCTAATCAGCCCCAGCATTTT. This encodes CATSRGQGANQPQHF.

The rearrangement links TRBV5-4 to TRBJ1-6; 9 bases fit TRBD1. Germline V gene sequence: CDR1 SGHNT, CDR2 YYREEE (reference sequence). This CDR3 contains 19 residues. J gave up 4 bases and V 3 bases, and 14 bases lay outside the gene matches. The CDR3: CASSSGQGKVPHYNSPLHF. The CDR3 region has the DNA TGTGCCAGCAGCTCCGGACAGGGGAAGGTACCTCATTATAATTCACCCCTCCACTTT.

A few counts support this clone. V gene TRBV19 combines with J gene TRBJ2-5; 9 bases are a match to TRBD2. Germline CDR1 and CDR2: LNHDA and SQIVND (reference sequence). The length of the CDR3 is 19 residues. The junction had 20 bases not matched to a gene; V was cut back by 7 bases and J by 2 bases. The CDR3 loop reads CASKGLDPYLSGSQETQYF. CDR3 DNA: TGTGCCAGTAAGGGACTGGACCCCTACCTTAGCGGGAGTCAAGAGACCCAGTACTTC.

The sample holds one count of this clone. The CDR3 nucleotides read TGTGCCAGCGTACTTTCAGGGATTAACTATGGCTACACCTTC. Translating it yields CASVLSGINYGYTF. The J gene is TRBJ1-2, the V gene TRBV2; a possible D gene is TRBD1 (5 bases). This CDR3 has 14 amino acids. CDR1 is SNHLY, CDR2 FYNNEI, per germline. Trimming stripped 8 bases from V and 1 base from J, with 14 bases between.

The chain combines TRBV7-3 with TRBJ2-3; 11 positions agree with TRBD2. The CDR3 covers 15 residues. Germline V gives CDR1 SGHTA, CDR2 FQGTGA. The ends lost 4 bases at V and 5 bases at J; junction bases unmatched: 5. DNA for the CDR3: TGTGCCAGCAGCTCCACTAGCGGGAGTGGAGATACGCAGTATTTT. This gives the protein CASSSTSGSGDTQYF.

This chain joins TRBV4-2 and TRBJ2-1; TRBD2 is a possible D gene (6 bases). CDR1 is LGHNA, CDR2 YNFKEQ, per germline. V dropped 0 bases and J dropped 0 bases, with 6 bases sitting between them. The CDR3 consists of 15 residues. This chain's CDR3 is CASSQDGSSYNEQFF. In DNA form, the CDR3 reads TGTGCCAGCAGCCAAGACGGGAGCTCCTACAATGAGCAGTTCTTC.

The CDR3 region has the DNA TGTGCCAGTAGTACCCTATCGACTAGCGGGTGGGGCACAGATACGCAGTATTTT. The encoded protein is CASSTLSTSGWGTDTQYF. The chain couples TRBV19 to TRBJ2-3; 10 bases match TRBD2. The CDR3 covers 18 residues. Trimming took 4 bases from V and 1 from J; bases not matched to a gene: 11. Germline V gene sequence: CDR1 LNHDA, CDR2 SQIVND (reference sequence). Together with reference TRBV19 and TRBJ2-3, the CDR3 gives the full variable domain: DGGITQSPKYLFRKEGQNVTLSCEQNLNHDAMYWYRQDPGQGLRLIYYSQIVNDFQKGDIAEGYSVSREKKESFPLTVTSAQKNPTAFYLCASSTLSTSGWGTDTQYFGPGTRLTVL.

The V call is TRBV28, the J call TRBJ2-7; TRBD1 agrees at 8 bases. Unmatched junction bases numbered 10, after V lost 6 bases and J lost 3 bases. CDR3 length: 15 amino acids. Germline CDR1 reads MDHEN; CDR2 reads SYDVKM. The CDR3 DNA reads TGTGCCAGCAGCCACAGACAGGGGCCTTACTACGAGCAGTACTTC. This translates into CASSHRQGPYYEQYF.

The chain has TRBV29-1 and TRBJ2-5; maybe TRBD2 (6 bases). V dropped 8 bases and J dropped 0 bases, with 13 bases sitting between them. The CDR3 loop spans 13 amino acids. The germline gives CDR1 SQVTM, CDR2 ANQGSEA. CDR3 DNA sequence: TGCAGCCTGAGGGGCGGGAACCAAGAGACCCAGTACTTC. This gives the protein CSLRGGNQETQYF.

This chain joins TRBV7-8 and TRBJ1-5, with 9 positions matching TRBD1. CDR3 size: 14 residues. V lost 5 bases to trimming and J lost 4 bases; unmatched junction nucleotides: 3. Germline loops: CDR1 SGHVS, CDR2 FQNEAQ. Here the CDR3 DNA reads TGTGCCAGCAGCGGGGACAGGGCAAATCAGCCCCAGCATTTT. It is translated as CASSGDRANQPQHF.

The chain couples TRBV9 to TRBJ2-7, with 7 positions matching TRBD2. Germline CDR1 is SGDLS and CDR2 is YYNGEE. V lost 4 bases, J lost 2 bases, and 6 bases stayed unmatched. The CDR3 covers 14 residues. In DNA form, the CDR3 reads TGTGCCAGCAGCCCACAGCTAGCGGCCTACGAGCAGTACTTC. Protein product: CASSPQLAAYEQYF. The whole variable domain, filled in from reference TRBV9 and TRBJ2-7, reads DSGVTQTPKHLITATGQRVTLRCSPRSGDLSVYWYQQSLDQGLQFLIQYYNGEERAKGNILERFSAQQFPDLHSELNLSSLELGDSALYFCASSPQLAAYEQYFGPGTRLTVT.

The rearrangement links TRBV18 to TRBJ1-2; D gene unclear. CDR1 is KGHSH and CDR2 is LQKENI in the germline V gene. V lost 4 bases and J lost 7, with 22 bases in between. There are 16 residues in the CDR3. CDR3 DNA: TGTGCCAGCTCACTTACCCCGGCGGTTGAAGTGGGTGGCTACACCTTC. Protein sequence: CASSLTPAVEVGGYTF.

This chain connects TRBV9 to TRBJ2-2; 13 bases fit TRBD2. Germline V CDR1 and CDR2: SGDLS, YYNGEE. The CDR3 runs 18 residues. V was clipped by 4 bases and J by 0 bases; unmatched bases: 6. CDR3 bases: TGTGCCAGCAGCTCCCGGACTAGCGGGGGAACGAACACCGGGGAGCTGTTTTTT. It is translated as CASSSRTSGGTNTGELFF.

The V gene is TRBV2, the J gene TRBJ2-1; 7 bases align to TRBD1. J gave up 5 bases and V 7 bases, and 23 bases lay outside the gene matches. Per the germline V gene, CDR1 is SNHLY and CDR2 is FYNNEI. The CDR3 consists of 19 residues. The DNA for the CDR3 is TGTGCCAGCACCTATGACAGGGTGATTGTTAGGCGGCTAGACAATGAGCAGTTCTTC. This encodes CASTYDRVIVRRLDNEQFF.

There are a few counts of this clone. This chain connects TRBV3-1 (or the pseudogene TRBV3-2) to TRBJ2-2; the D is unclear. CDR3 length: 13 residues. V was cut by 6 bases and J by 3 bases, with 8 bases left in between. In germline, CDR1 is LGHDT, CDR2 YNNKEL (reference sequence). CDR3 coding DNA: TGTGCCAGCAGAAACAGCTACACCGGGGAGCTGTTTTTT. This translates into CASRNSYTGELFF.

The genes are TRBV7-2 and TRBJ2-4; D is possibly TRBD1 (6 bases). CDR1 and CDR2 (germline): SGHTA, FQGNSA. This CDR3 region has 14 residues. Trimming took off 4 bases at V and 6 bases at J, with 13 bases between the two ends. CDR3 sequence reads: CASSSQGGGNIQYF. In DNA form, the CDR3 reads TGTGCCAGCAGCTCACAAGGGGGTGGAAACATTCAGTACTTC.

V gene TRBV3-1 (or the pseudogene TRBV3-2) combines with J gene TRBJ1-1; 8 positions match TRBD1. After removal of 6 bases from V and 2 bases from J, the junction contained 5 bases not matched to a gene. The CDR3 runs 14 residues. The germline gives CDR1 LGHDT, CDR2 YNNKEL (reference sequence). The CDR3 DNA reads TGTGCCAGCAGTTACAGGGGGGTAAACACTGAAGCTTTCTTT. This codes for CASSYRGVNTEAFF.

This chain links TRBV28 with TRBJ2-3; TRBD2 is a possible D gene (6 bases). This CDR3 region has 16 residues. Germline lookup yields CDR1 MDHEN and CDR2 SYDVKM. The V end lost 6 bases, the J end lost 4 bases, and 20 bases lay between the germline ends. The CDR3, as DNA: TGTGCCAGCAGCCACGGGGGTTTTCGGGGTGCAGATACGCAGTATTTT. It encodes CASSHGGFRGADTQYF.

The CDR3 here is CSVLPYMTSDKGRSTDTQYF. The DNA of the CDR3 is TGCAGCGTTCTCCCTTACATGACTAGCGACAAGGGCAGGAGCACAGATACGCAGTATTTT. The chain recombines TRBV29-1 with TRBJ2-3; 8 nucleotides line up with TRBD2. Trimming took 5 bases from V and 0 from J; bases not matched to a gene: 22. The CDR3 has 20 amino acids. The germline V gene has CDR1 SQVTM and CDR2 ANQGSEA.

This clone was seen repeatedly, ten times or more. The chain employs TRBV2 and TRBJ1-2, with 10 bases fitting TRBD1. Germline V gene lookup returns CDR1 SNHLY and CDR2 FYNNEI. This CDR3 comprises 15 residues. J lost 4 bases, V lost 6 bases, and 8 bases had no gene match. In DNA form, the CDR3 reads TGTGCCAGCAGGTCCCCCGACAGGGGGCCCTATGGCTACACCTTC. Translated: CASRSPDRGPYGYTF.

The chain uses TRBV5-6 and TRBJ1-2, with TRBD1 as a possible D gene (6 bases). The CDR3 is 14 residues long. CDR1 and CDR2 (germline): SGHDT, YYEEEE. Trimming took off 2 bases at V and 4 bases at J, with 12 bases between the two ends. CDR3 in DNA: TGTGCCAGCAGCTTTTACAGGGTTGGCTATGGCTACACCTTC. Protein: CASSFYRVGYGYTF.

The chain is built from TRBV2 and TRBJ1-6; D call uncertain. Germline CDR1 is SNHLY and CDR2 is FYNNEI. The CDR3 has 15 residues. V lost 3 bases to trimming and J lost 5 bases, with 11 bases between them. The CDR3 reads CASSEASGNNSPLHF. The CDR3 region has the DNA TGTGCCAGCAGTGAGGCCAGCGGAAATAATTCACCCCTCCACTTT. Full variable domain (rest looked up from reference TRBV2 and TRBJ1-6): EPEVTQTPSHQVTQMGQEVILRCVPISNHLYFYWYRQILGQKVEFLVSFYNNEISEKSEIFDDQFSVERPDGSNFTLKIRSTKLEDSAMYFCASSEASGNNSPLHFGNGTRLTVT.

CDR3 amino acids: CASSDRGLPEAFF. DNA for the CDR3: TGTGCCAGCAGTGACAGGGGTCTCCCTGAAGCTTTCTTT. The chain joins TRBV2 to TRBJ1-1; weak D call: TRBD1 (6 bases). Germline values: CDR1 SNHLY, CDR2 FYNNEI. This CDR3 has 13 amino acids. V lost 3 bases to trimming and J lost 6 bases, with 11 bases between them.

The DNA of the CDR3 is TGCAGTGCTAGAGACGGTTCACCCCTCCACTTT. This translates into CSARDGSPLHF. This chain links TRBV20-1 with TRBJ1-6; D unclear. Trimming cost V 0 bases and J 9 bases, with 3 bases left between them. Germline V gene lookup returns CDR1 DFQATT and CDR2 SNEGSKA (reference sequence). The CDR3 runs to 11 residues.